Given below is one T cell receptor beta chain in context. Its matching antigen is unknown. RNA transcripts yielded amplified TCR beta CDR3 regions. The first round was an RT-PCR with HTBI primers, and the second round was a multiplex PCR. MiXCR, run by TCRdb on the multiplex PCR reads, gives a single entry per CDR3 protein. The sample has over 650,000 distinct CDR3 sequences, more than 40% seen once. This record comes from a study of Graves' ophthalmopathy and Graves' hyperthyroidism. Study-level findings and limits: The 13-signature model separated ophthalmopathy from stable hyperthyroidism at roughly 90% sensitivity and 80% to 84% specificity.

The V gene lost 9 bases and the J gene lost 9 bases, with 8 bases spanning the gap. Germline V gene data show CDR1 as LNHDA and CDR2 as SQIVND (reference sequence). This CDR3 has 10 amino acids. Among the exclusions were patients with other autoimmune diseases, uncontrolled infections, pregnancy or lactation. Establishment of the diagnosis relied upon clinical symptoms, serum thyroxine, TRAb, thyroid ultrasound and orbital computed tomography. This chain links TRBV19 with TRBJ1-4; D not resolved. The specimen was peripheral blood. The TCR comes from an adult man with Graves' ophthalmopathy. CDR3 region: CASGRQKLFF. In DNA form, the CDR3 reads TGTGCCAGCGGCCGCCAAAAACTGTTTTTT.